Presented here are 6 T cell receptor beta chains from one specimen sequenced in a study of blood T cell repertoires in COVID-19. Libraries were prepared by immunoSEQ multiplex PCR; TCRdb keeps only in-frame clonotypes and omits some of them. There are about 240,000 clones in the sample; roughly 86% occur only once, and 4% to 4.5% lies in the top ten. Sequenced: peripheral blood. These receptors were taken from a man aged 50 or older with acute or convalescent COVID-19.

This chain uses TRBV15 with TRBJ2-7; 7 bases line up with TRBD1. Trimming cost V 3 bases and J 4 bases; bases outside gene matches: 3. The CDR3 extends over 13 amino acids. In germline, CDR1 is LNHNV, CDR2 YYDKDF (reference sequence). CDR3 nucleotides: TGTGCCACCAGCAGTAACAGGGGATACGAGCAGTACTTC. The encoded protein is CATSSNRGYEQYF.

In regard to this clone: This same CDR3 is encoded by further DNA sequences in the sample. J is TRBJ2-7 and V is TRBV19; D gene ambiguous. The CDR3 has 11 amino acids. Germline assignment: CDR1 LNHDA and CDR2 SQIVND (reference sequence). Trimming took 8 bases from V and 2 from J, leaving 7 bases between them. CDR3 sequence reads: CASSPAYEQYF. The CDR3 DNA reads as TGTGCCAGTTCTCCCGCCTACGAGCAGTACTTC.

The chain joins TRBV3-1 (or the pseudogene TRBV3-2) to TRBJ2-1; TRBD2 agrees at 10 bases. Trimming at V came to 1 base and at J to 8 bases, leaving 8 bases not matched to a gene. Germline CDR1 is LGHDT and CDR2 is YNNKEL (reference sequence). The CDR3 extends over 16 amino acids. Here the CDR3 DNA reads TGTGCCAGCAGCCAAGGGGTGGTAGCGGGAGGATATGAGCAGTTCTTC. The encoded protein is CASSQGVVAGGYEQFF.

The CDR3 DNA reads TGTGCCAGCAGCCCACAGGGCGGGGGCACTGAAGCTTTCTTT. Translated: CASSPQGGGTEAFF. The chain has TRBV7-9 and TRBJ1-1; maybe TRBD1 (6 bases). The V gene's germline CDR1 is SEHNR and CDR2 FQNEAQ (reference sequence). The V gene lost 5 bases and the J gene lost 4 bases, with 14 bases spanning the gap. CDR3 length: 14 amino acids.

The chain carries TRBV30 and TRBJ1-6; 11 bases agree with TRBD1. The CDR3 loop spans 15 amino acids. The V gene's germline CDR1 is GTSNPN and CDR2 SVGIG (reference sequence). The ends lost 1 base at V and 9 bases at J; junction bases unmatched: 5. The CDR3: CAWSAQGTGGSPLHF. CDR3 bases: TGTGCCTGGAGTGCCCAGGGGACAGGGGGTTCACCCCTCCACTTT.

This CDR3 is CASSRGWPGQGQETQYF. The CDR3 region has the DNA TGTGCCAGCAGCCGAGGGTGGCCCGGACAGGGGCAAGAGACCCAGTACTTC. This chain connects TRBV7-8 to TRBJ2-5; 9 bases agree with TRBD1. The J segment lost 2 bases and the V segment lost 5 bases, leaving 12 bases of the junction unmatched. The length of the CDR3 is 17 residues. Per germline, CDR1 SGHVS and CDR2 FQNEAQ.